This entry features one T cell receptor (beta chain) sequence. The antigen it binds to is not known. No much larger clone is present one base from it, and per-base qualities are unavailable. The data originate from a study of tumor and adjacent non-tumor tissue in lung cancer (dated by TCRdb to 2017 to 2018). Background for the entire study: Patients with adenocarcinoma (about 12), squamous cell carcinoma (2) and small cell lung cancer (1) were included in the cohort. Ages among the roughly 15 patients ranged from roughly 31 to 76 years, there were around 10 men and 5 women, and disease was at TNM stage I to III. Sequencing produced about 130,000,000 productive TCRbeta reads in total, an average of about 4.5 million reads per sample. The study compared bulk TCRbeta repertoires between lung tumor tissue and matched distant non-tumor lung tissue from 15 lung cancer patients. For each patient, one tumor sample and one normal lung sample were taken, giving around 30 paired specimens that underwent TCRbeta CDR3 sequencing.

Paper-wide results and their limitations: Tumor tissue showed significantly higher TCR diversity (inverse Simpson) than normal lung tissue, at around 450 vs 150 (P = 0.0075, Mann-Whitney U test). The sequencing platform is not named in the methods, and unique molecular identifiers are not mentioned. TCR diversity was significantly higher in younger patients, and higher tumor TCR diversity was associated with shorter overall and disease-free survival. Peripheral blood was not sequenced, so blood TCRbeta repertoires in these lung cancer patients were not examined. The top 100 clones made up a significantly larger cumulative share of the repertoire in normal lung than in tumor tissue. Only 15 or so patients were included in the cohort, and the need for larger samples and more detailed clinical data was noted by the authors.

Libraries were constructed by multiplex PCR. The run used an Illumina HiSeq 2500. Following protocols modified from ARM-PCR, the researchers constructed TCRbeta libraries through three rounds of nested PCR with primers (Table S4). Before sequencing, PCR products of 200-500 bp were cut from the gel and purified using the QIAquick gel extraction kit. The authors' analysis ran thus. Reads were cleaned with Trimmomatic, merged with FLASH into complete CDR3 sequences, and assigned to V(D)J germline segments with MiTCR. VDJtools was used to compute clonal diversity as the inverse Simpson's index. In-frame sequences lacking a premature stop codon were counted as productive reads. The public reads were reanalyzed by TCRdb: fastp trimming at Q25, MiXCR alignment, in-frame beta chains only. Each CDR3 protein appears once, grouped with its most common genes and DNA. The authors' filters were not applied to this entry. The sample has some 100,000 distinct CDR3 sequences on record, 60% to 80% of them singletons. The ten biggest clones cover about 40% of the sample.

Its CDR3 holds 12 amino acids, cysteine through phenylalanine. The sequence is cut down to CDR3 DNA, 36 bases in frame from base 1. From a lookup of the germline V gene, CDR1 and CDR2 are SGHTA and FQGTGA. Relative to germline, V is 5 bases shorter and J is 15 bases shorter, with 17 bases between their ends. RNA was extracted from bulk unsorted tissue and checked for quality with a NanoDrop ND-1000 and an Agilent 2100. The donors were newly diagnosed lung cancer patients admitted for thoracic surgery in China from August to November 2014 who had not received prior chemotherapy. Patients with previous radiotherapy or chemotherapy, or with another concurrent cancer, were excluded from the study. Surgical tissue pieces of roughly 1-2.1 cm3 were preserved in RNAlater solution and stored at -80 °C until use.

The sequencing input was lung tumor tissue. The TCR originated in a woman aged 55-69 years with non-small cell lung cancer. The rearrangement joined TRBV7-3 to TRBJ2-1; the D gene could be TRBD1 or TRBD2, each one agreeing over 7 bases. The CDR3 in this case is CASSIDREGWFF. The DNA sequence is TGTGCCAGCAGCATTGACAGGGAGGGGTGGTTCTTC.